This T cell receptor delta chain was captured in a study of gammadelta T cells in human blood. Study results and caveats: Microbial exposure reportedly appeared to drive polyclonal expansion of innate gamma-delta T cells right after birth.

TCRdb fed the RT-PCR reads into CATT to redo clone calling. The table lists approximately 1,200 delta-chain clones, 11% of them singletons, with about 6.2% in the top ten. About this clone: Its matching antigen is unknown. A much bigger clone sits one base away, suggesting this may be a read error. Other DNA variants within this sample encode the same CDR3.

The germline CDR1 and CDR2 sequences are NSMFDY and ISSIKDK. The CDR3 extends over 18 amino acids. The receptor's source is a newborn. Sequencing was performed on non-Vgamma9Vdelta2 gamma-delta T cells from cord blood. The J gene is TRDJ1, the V gene TRAV29/DV5, with 10 bases aligning to TRDD3. The DNA for the CDR3 is TGTGCAGCAAGCGCGGGGTGGGGGATACCCACGTACACTGATAAACTCATCTTT. Amino acids: CAASAGWGIPTYTDKLIF.